The 7 T cell receptor beta chains below were found in one sample sequenced in a study of CD8 T cells in Susac syndrome. The authors reverse transcribed about 0.5 to 1 ug RNA with random hexamers. TCRdb reprocessed the immunoSEQ multiplex PCR reads via MiXCR and lists one record per CDR3 protein. Of some 210,000 distinct CDR3 sequences listed, 94% are singletons. The sequenced sample consisted of CD4+ T cells from PBMCs. The receptors were sampled from a human donor with Susac syndrome.

The chain has TRBV5-4 and TRBJ2-5, with D unclear. Germline CDR1 is SGHNT and CDR2 is YYREEE (reference sequence). V lost 4 bases, J lost 5 bases, and 15 bases lay in between. This CDR3 has 14 amino acids. In nucleotides, the CDR3 is TGTGCCAGCAGCCTTAGACTTGCTGGGGAGACCCAGTACTTC. Amino acids: CASSLRLAGETQYF.

The rearrangement uses TRBV30 and TRBJ1-1, with no clear D. Germline lookup yields CDR1 GTSNPN and CDR2 SVGIG (reference sequence). Trimming removed 1 base from V and 1 base from J, with 4 bases in between. The length of the CDR3 is 12 residues. Here the CDR3 DNA reads TGTGCCTGGAGTGCAGAGAACACTGAAGCTTTCTTT. Translating it yields CAWSAENTEAFF.

The chain joins TRBV5-1 to TRBJ2-5; TRBD2 agrees at 8 bases. There are 14 residues in the CDR3. CDR1 is SGHRS and CDR2 is YFSETQ in the germline V gene. V was clipped by 4 bases and J by 4 bases; unmatched bases: 6. The CDR3 region is CASSPNGGAETQYF. The CDR3 region has the DNA TGCGCCAGCAGCCCGAACGGGGGGGCAGAGACCCAGTACTTC.

The chain employs TRBV13 and TRBJ1-2; D unclear. Germline V gene lookup returns CDR1 PRHDT and CDR2 FYEKMQ (reference sequence). Trimming left V 0 bases short and J 5 bases short, with 13 bases between. This CDR3 has 15 residues. The CDR3 loop is CASSLGEGKAYGYTF. The DNA of the CDR3 is TGTGCCAGCAGCTTAGGGGAGGGAAAGGCATATGGCTACACCTTC.

In its sample, this clonotype was seen once. The genes are TRBV3-1 and TRBJ2-3, with TRBD2 as a possible D gene (5 bases). The CDR3 spans 15 residues. The V gene's germline CDR1 is LGHDT and CDR2 YNNKEL (reference sequence). The V end was cut by 8 bases, the J end by 0 bases, with 15 bases between. CDR3 sequence: CASSPSGLSTDTQYF. The CDR3 nucleotides read TGTGCCAGCTCCCCGAGCGGACTTAGCACAGATACGCAGTATTTT.

The chain has TRBV20-1 and TRBJ2-5; no firm D call. V shed 1 base and J shed 6 bases, with 9 bases lying between them. The V gene's germline CDR1 is DFQATT and CDR2 SNEGSKA (reference sequence). The CDR3 runs to 12 residues. This chain's CDR3 is CSARVKGQTQYF. As DNA, the CDR3 is TGCAGTGCTAGAGTAAAGGGCCAGACCCAGTACTTC.

This chain joins TRBV6-5 and TRBJ1-2; TRBD1 agrees at 8 bases. Germline V gene lookup returns CDR1 MNHEY and CDR2 SVGAGI. The CDR3 is 17 residues long. With V trimmed by 4 bases and J by 3 bases, 13 bases remained unmatched. Here the CDR3 reads CASSSQYPGQAHYGYTF. For the CDR3, the DNA is TGTGCCAGCAGTTCCCAGTATCCGGGACAGGCTCACTATGGCTACACCTTC.